One and the same sample provided the 31 T cell receptor beta chains below, sequenced in a study of shared clonotypes between healthy human individuals. Assay: immunoSEQ multiplex PCR; the TCRdb copy retains only in-frame clones and omits some. The repertoire holds 2 million to 2.5 million clones, with 90% to 95% as singletons. The sequenced sample consisted of naive CD4+ T cells sorted from blood. Noted subset: CD45RA+ positively selected. The receptors shown here come from a man between 18 and 35 years old in good health.

This chain connects TRBV18 to TRBJ2-2, with D hard to call. The germline V gene encodes CDR1 KGHSH and CDR2 LQKENI. The CDR3 has 15 residues. Between the trimmed V and J ends, which lost 0 bases and 1 base, there was a span of 6 bases. Written as DNA, the CDR3 is TGTGCCAGCTCACCACCGAAGATGAACACCGGGGAGCTGTTTTTT. It specifies CASSPPKMNTGELFF. The complete variable domain, with remaining parts taken from reference TRBV18 and TRBJ2-2, reads NAGVMQNPRHLVRRRGQEARLRCSPMKGHSHVYWYRQLPEEGLKFMVYLQKENIIDESGMPKERFSAEFPKEGPSILRIQQVVRGDSAAYFCASSPPKMNTGELFFGEGSRLTVL.

This CDR3 reads CASSGTDQETQYF. Here the CDR3 DNA reads TGTGCCAGCAGTGGGACCGACCAAGAGACCCAGTACTTC. The V and J genes are TRBV9 and TRBJ2-5; the D call may be TRBD1 or TRBD2 (5 bases each). V dropped 5 bases and J dropped 0 bases, with 8 bases sitting between them. Germline V gene lookup returns CDR1 SGDLS and CDR2 YYNGEE. This CDR3 is built from 13 residues.

V usage is TRBV6-5 and J usage is TRBJ1-1; TRBD1 might be the D (6 bases). This CDR3 spans 14 amino acids. Per germline, CDR1 MNHEY and CDR2 SVGAGI. V lost 5 bases, J lost 1 base, and 11 bases lay in between. The CDR3 DNA reads TGTGCCAGCAGTAGGGGGGGTAGGAACACTGAAGCTTTCTTT. Its protein is CASSRGGRNTEAFF.

This sequence joins TRBV11-2 and TRBJ2-1; 12 bases are a match to TRBD2. From germline, CDR1 is SGHAT and CDR2 FQNNGV. V was clipped by 1 base and J by 7 bases; unmatched bases: 2. The CDR3 extends over 15 amino acids. The CDR3 sequence: CASSLGLAGVNEQFF. For the CDR3, the DNA is TGTGCCAGCAGCTTAGGACTAGCGGGGGTTAATGAGCAGTTCTTC.

V gene TRBV7-6 combines with J gene TRBJ1-1; D is undetermined. V was pared by 4 bases and J by 1 base, with 13 bases between. Per the germline V gene, CDR1 is SGHVS and CDR2 is FNYEAQ. CDR3 length: 15 residues. In DNA form, the CDR3 reads TGTGCCAGCAGCTCCCGAGACGGAACGAACACTGAAGCTTTCTTT. It translates to CASSSRDGTNTEAFF.

The chain links TRBV6-5 to TRBJ2-7; TRBD1 matches 12 bases. The CDR3 is 15 residues long. Germline CDR1 is MNHEY and CDR2 is SVGAGI. The ends lost 2 bases at V and 6 bases at J; junction bases unmatched: 5. Here the CDR3 reads CASSYRGTGGREQYF. In DNA, the CDR3 is TGTGCCAGCAGTTACAGAGGGACAGGGGGCCGCGAGCAGTACTTC.

V is TRBV6-1 and J is TRBJ1-4; D uncertain. CDR3 size: 12 residues. V lost 6 bases and J lost 3, with 5 bases in between. CDR1 MNHNS and CDR2 SASEGT come from the germline V gene. The CDR3 sequence is CASRDPNEKLFF. CDR3 sequence (DNA): TGTGCCAGCAGGGATCCTAATGAAAAACTGTTTTTT.

With respect to this clone: Different DNA sequences within this sample yield the same CDR3. The chain has TRBV5-4 and TRBJ2-5, with D possibly TRBD2 on 5 matching bases. There are 13 residues in the CDR3. V was trimmed by 4 bases and J by 1 base, leaving 8 bases between them. The germline V gene has CDR1 SGHNT and CDR2 YYREEE (reference sequence). For the CDR3, the DNA is TGTGCCAGCAGCCTTACTAGCCAAGAGACCCAGTACTTC. As protein: CASSLTSQETQYF. Looking up the rest from reference TRBV5-4 and TRBJ2-5 gives the full variable domain: ETGVTQSPTHLIKTRGQQVTLRCSSQSGHNTVSWYQQALGQGPQFIFQYYREEENGRGNFPPRFSGLQFPNYSSELNVNALELDDSALYLCASSLTSQETQYFGPGTRLLVL.

The chain employs TRBV9 and TRBJ2-7; TRBD2 matches 10 bases. CDR1 and CDR2 (germline): SGDLS, YYNGEE. The ends lost 0 bases at V and 4 bases at J; junction bases unmatched: 10. This CDR3 region has 17 residues. CDR3 region: CASSVAGDLAGGYEQYF. CDR3 nucleotide sequence: TGTGCCAGCAGCGTAGCTGGTGATTTAGCGGGGGGATACGAGCAGTACTTC.

This chain's CDR3 is CASTPRGMGTEAFF. The CDR3 nucleotides are TGTGCCAGCACTCCGAGGGGGATGGGAACTGAAGCTTTCTTT. This chain joins TRBV28 and TRBJ1-1; TRBD1 is a possible D gene (6 bases). V was clipped by 7 bases and J by 5 bases, with 17 bases between them. There are 14 residues in the CDR3. Germline V gives CDR1 MDHEN, CDR2 SYDVKM.

V gene TRBV19 combines with J gene TRBJ2-5; D tentatively reads TRBD1 or TRBD2 (5 bases each). V lost 2 bases and J 2 bases, leaving 9 bases between the germline ends. CDR3 size: 14 residues. The germline CDR1 and CDR2 sequences are LNHDA and SQIVND (reference sequence). This chain's CDR3 is CASSINGAQETQYF. DNA for the CDR3: TGTGCCAGTAGTATAAACGGGGCTCAAGAGACCCAGTACTTC.

This clone was counted once. The chain combines TRBV2 with TRBJ1-5; possible D gene TRBD1, 6 bases. The germline CDR1 and CDR2 sequences are SNHLY and FYNNEI. This CDR3 comprises 13 residues. The germline V and J ends were trimmed by 8 bases and 1 base, with 9 bases remaining between them. The CDR3: CASEGESNQPQHF. The CDR3 DNA reads as TGTGCCAGCGAGGGGGAGAGCAATCAGCCCCAGCATTTT.

This clone was detected only once. The chain joins TRBV21-1 to TRBJ1-2. TRBV21-1 is noted as a pseudogene. The CDR3 runs 12 residues. The CDR3 sequence is CASSKSPSGYTF. CDR3 coding DNA: TGTGCCAGCAGCAAAAGCCCGTCTGGCTACACCTTC.

The V gene is TRBV2, the J gene TRBJ1-4; a possible D gene is TRBD1 (5 bases). The CDR3 consists of 12 residues. Trimming removed 11 bases from V and 6 bases from J, with 13 bases in between. The germline gives CDR1 SNHLY, CDR2 FYNNEI. The CDR3 DNA reads TGTGCCTCCCGGCGGGGGGATGAAAAACTGTTTTTT. Protein product: CASRRGDEKLFF.

CDR3 coding DNA: TGTGCCTGGAGTGTACAAAGTTATCAGCCCCAGCATTTT. Translation gives CAWSVQSYQPQHF. The V call is TRBV30, the J call TRBJ1-5; D ambiguous. The V end lost 0 bases, the J end lost 5 bases, and 8 bases lay between the germline ends. Germline V gene data show CDR1 as GTSNPN and CDR2 as SVGIG (reference sequence). There are 13 residues in the CDR3.

The chain carries TRBV11-2 and TRBJ2-7; no clear D gene. Germline V gives CDR1 SGHAT, CDR2 FQNNGV. The CDR3 is made up of 14 amino acids. Trimming took off 3 bases at V and 7 bases at J, with 16 bases between the two ends. The CDR3 loop is CASSFFTPGKEQYF. The CDR3 region has the DNA TGTGCCAGCAGCTTTTTTACCCCCGGCAAGGAGCAGTACTTC.

The chain links TRBV2 to TRBJ1-2, with D unresolved. The CDR3 is 15 residues long. V shed 2 bases and J shed 4 bases, with 14 bases lying between them. Germline assignment: CDR1 SNHLY and CDR2 FYNNEI. The CDR3 nucleotides are TGTGCCAGCAGTGAATCCGGAACGTTTTCCTATGGCTACACCTTC. It specifies CASSESGTFSYGYTF.

V is TRBV5-1 and J is TRBJ2-3, with TRBD2 matching 11 bases. Germline V gene data show CDR1 as SGHRS and CDR2 as YFSETQ. CDR3 length equals 15 residues. V was clipped by 4 bases and J by 6 bases; unmatched bases: 7. For the CDR3, the DNA is TGCGCCAGCAGCAATAGCGGGGGGGCCGCGGATACGCAGTATTTT. The encoded protein is CASSNSGGAADTQYF. The complete variable domain, with remaining parts taken from reference TRBV5-1 and TRBJ2-3, reads KAGVTQTPRYLIKTRGQQVTLSCSPISGHRSVSWYQQTPGQGLQFLFEYFSETQRNKGNFPGRFSGRQFSNSRSEMNVSTLELGDSALYLCASSNSGGAADTQYFGPGTRLTVL.

The chain recombines TRBV28 with TRBJ2-3, with D tentatively TRBD2 (5 bases). The CDR3 length is 15 residues. With 8 bases removed from V and 8 bases from J, the gap between germline ends came to 23 bases. In germline, CDR1 is MDHEN, CDR2 SYDVKM. DNA for the CDR3: TGTGCCAGCTACTCTAAACGGACCTCACGGGGTACGCAGTATTTT. It is translated as CASYSKRTSRGTQYF. The whole variable domain, filled in from reference TRBV28 and TRBJ2-3, reads DVKVTQSSRYLVKRTGEKVFLECVQDMDHENMFWYRQDPGLGLRLIYFSYDVKMKEKGDIPEGYSVSREKKERFSLILESASTNQTSMYLCASYSKRTSRGTQYFGPGTRLTVL.

This sequence joins TRBV25-1 and TRBJ1-1, with D possibly being TRBD1 (5 bases). V lost 2 bases and J lost 2, with 12 bases in between. CDR1 and CDR2 from the germline V gene are MGHDK and SYGVNS. The CDR3 consists of 15 residues. The CDR3 is CASSETGLGNTEAFF. The CDR3 DNA reads TGTGCCAGCAGTGAAACAGGCCTGGGTAACACTGAAGCTTTCTTT.

The V call is TRBV5-1, the J call TRBJ2-1, with a tentative D call TRBD1 (6 bases). Trimming pared 0 bases from V and 1 base from J, leaving 11 bases between. The CDR3 spans 16 residues. Per the germline V gene, CDR1 is SGHRS and CDR2 is YFSETQ. The CDR3 reads CASSLEQQGSYNEQFF. CDR3 DNA: TGCGCCAGCAGCTTGGAGCAGCAGGGGTCCTACAATGAGCAGTTCTTC. The complete variable domain, with remaining parts taken from reference TRBV5-1 and TRBJ2-1, reads KAGVTQTPRYLIKTRGQQVTLSCSPISGHRSVSWYQQTPGQGLQFLFEYFSETQRNKGNFPGRFSGRQFSNSRSEMNVSTLELGDSALYLCASSLEQQGSYNEQFFGPGTRLTVL.

The V gene is TRBV9, the J gene TRBJ2-5, with 14 bases matching TRBD2. Germline lookup yields CDR1 SGDLS and CDR2 YYNGEE. V was pared by 0 bases and J by 7 bases, with 11 bases of the junction left unmatched. The CDR3 consists of 18 residues. The CDR3 bases are TGTGCCAGCAGCGTAGCTCCCACCGGGACTAGCGGGAGAGGGACCCAGTACTTC. It translates to CASSVAPTGTSGRGTQYF.

J is TRBJ1-1 and V is TRBV6-1; tentative D call: TRBD1 (5 bases). The germline V and J ends were trimmed by 5 bases and 1 base, with 11 bases remaining between them. This CDR3 region has 14 residues. Germline V gene data show CDR1 as MNHNS and CDR2 as SASEGT. CDR3 nucleotides: TGTGCCAGCAGTAAAACGACAGAGAACACTGAAGCTTTCTTT. Its translation is CASSKTTENTEAFF.

This rearrangement joins TRBV5-1 to TRBJ2-3; D may be TRBD1 (7 bases). Per germline, CDR1 SGHRS and CDR2 YFSETQ. The V end was cut by 0 bases, the J end by 4 bases, with 15 bases between. This CDR3 spans 16 amino acids. This chain's CDR3 is CASSLAAGGGPDTQYF. The DNA of the CDR3 is TGCGCCAGCAGCTTGGCCGCAGGGGGAGGACCAGATACGCAGTATTTT.

The chain is built from TRBV30 and TRBJ2-7, with D hard to call. Germline lookup yields CDR1 GTSNPN and CDR2 SVGIG (reference sequence). CDR3 length: 13 amino acids. The V gene lost 3 bases and the J gene lost 7 bases, with 16 bases spanning the gap. CDR3 sequence reads: CAWRRVPPWEQYF. CDR3 DNA: TGTGCCTGGAGACGCGTACCACCCTGGGAGCAGTACTTC.

The J gene is TRBJ1-1, the V gene TRBV30; no clear D gene. Per the germline V gene, CDR1 is GTSNPN and CDR2 is SVGIG (reference sequence). There are 13 residues in the CDR3. V dropped 2 bases and J dropped 3 bases, with 10 bases sitting between them. CDR3 residues: CAWSSRYDTEAFF. The CDR3, as DNA: TGTGCCTGGAGTTCGAGGTACGACACTGAAGCTTTCTTT.

Points on this clone: The sample contains more than one DNA sequence encoding this CDR3. The chain combines TRBV5-6 with TRBJ1-2; 8 positions match TRBD1. V dropped 4 bases and J dropped 3; count of bases not matched to a gene: 2. The CDR3 runs 13 residues. Germline V lookup: CDR1 SGHDT, CDR2 YYEEEE. Here the CDR3 DNA reads TGTGCCAGCAGCCTGGACAGGGACTATGGCTACACCTTC. Translation: CASSLDRDYGYTF.

The chain couples TRBV10-3 to TRBJ2-5; D may match TRBD1 or TRBD2 (5 bases each). Germline-derived CDR1 and CDR2 are ENHRY and SYGVKD. V was pared by 9 bases and J by 5 bases, with 13 bases between. The CDR3 sequence is 12 residues long. CDR3 residues: CAIARGRETQYF. The CDR3 DNA follows: TGTGCCATTGCTCGGGGCCGGGAGACCCAGTACTTC.

Comments on this clone: Other DNA sequences in the sample encode the same CDR3. The chain uses TRBV5-4 and TRBJ2-6; the D is unclear. From germline, CDR1 is SGHNT and CDR2 YYREEE (reference sequence). Trimming shortened V by 0 bases and J by 1 base, and 5 bases separated the two germline ends. The CDR3 loop spans 15 amino acids. CDR3 region: CASSLGSSGANVLTF. The CDR3 bases are TGTGCCAGCAGCTTGGGAAGTTCTGGGGCCAACGTCCTGACTTTC.

The V gene is TRBV19, the J gene TRBJ2-3, with 9 bases matching TRBD1. The CDR3 consists of 12 residues. With 6 bases clipped from V and 6 bases from J, the junction kept 1 base outside the gene matches. Germline lookup yields CDR1 LNHDA and CDR2 SQIVND (reference sequence). The CDR3 is CASSGQGDTQYF. In DNA form, the CDR3 reads TGTGCCAGTAGCGGACAGGGGGATACGCAGTATTTT. The full variable domain, its missing parts supplied by reference TRBV19 and TRBJ2-3, is DGGITQSPKYLFRKEGQNVTLSCEQNLNHDAMYWYRQDPGQGLRLIYYSQIVNDFQKGDIAEGYSVSREKKESFPLTVTSAQKNPTAFYLCASSGQGDTQYFGPGTRLTVL.

The chain carries TRBV5-6 and TRBJ1-1; D gene uncertain. Trimming took off 2 bases at V and 1 base at J, with 6 bases between the two ends. The CDR3 is made up of 13 amino acids. CDR1 SGHDT and CDR2 YYEEEE come from the germline V gene. CDR3 loop: CASSFSRNTEAFF. In DNA form, the CDR3 reads TGTGCCAGCAGCTTTTCAAGGAACACTGAAGCTTTCTTT. Full variable domain (missing parts from reference TRBV5-6 and TRBJ1-1): DAGVTQSPTHLIKTRGQQVTLRCSPKSGHDTVSWYQQALGQGPQFIFQYYEEEERQRGNFPDRFSGHQFPNYSSELNVNALLLGDSALYLCASSFSRNTEAFFGQGTRLTVV.